This is a list of T cell receptor beta chains from one sample in a study of shared clonotypes between healthy human individuals. The method was immunoSEQ multiplex PCR; TCRdb's version includes in-frame clones alone and lacks a portion of them. The data show a few million clones, around 95% seen once. What was sequenced was naive CD4+ T cells sorted from blood. The receptors here all came from a man aged 18 to 30 in good health. Both conserved end residues are part of each CDR3. D genes are given only for firm matches. The size entry is marked missing in some rows and otherwise reads once, few, many or a size class.

d_call	v_call	j_call	clone_size	cdr3_aa	cdr3_nt
TRBD1	TRBV5-1	TRBJ1-5	.	CASSQTGTGDQPQHF	TGCGCCAGCAGTCAGACCGGGACAGGAGATCAGCCCCAGCATTTT
.	TRBV28	TRBJ2-7	.	CASSRPYRAVVAYEQYF	TGTGCCAGCAGCCGCCCTTATAGGGCCGTTGTGGCCTACGAGCAGTACTTC
TRBD2	TRBV4-3	TRBJ2-2	.	CASSQLAGTTGELFF	TGCGCCAGCAGCCAGCTAGCGGGAACCACCGGGGAGCTGTTTTTT
.	TRBV28	TRBJ2-7	.	CASSSGVEPYEQYF	TGTGCCAGCAGTTCTGGAGTGGAGCCCTACGAGCAGTACTTC
.	TRBV6-5	TRBJ2-2	once	CASRLGRTGELFF	TGTGCCAGCAGACTAGGACGGACCGGGGAGCTGTTTTTT
TRBD2	TRBV5-1	TRBJ2-2	once	CASSGAGGPTGELFF	TGCGCCAGCAGTGGAGCGGGGGGCCCAACCGGGGAGCTGTTTTTT
.	TRBV2	TRBJ2-2	.	CASSVVKANTGELFF	TGTGCCAGCAGTGTTGTGAAGGCGAACACCGGGGAGCTGTTTTTT
.	TRBV2	TRBJ2-7	.	CASSERNEQYF	TGTGCCAGCAGTGAGAGAAACGAGCAGTACTTC
.	TRBV18	TRBJ2-5	.	CASSPLQGGETQYF	TGTGCCAGCTCACCGCTACAGGGAGGGGAGACCCAGTACTTC
.	TRBV19	TRBJ1-6	.	CASSVLSGAYSPLHF	TGTGCCAGTAGTGTCTTGTCGGGGGCTTATTCACCCCTCCACTTT
.	TRBV27	TRBJ1-6	.	CASSLSVGANNSPLHF	TGTGCCAGCAGTTTATCAGTGGGCGCCAATAATTCACCCCTCCACTTT
TRBD1	TRBV19	TRBJ2-3	.	CASSKGAGGDTQYF	TGTGCCAGTAGTAAGGGGGCCGGTGGAGATACGCAGTATTTT
.	TRBV6-1	TRBJ2-5	.	CASREGMGRETQYF	TGTGCCAGCAGAGAGGGGATGGGTCGAGAGACCCAGTACTTC
TRBD2	TRBV28	TRBJ2-1	.	CASSPTGTSLYNEQFF	TGTGCCAGCAGTCCTACCGGGACTAGCCTTTACAATGAGCAGTTCTTC
.	TRBV5-6	TRBJ2-7	.	CASSYRQAKNEQYF	TGTGCCAGCAGCTACAGACAGGCCAAAAACGAGCAGTACTTC
.	TRBV2	TRBJ2-2	.	CASSGEATGELFF	TGTGCCAGCAGTGGCGAGGCCACCGGGGAGCTGTTTTTT
.	TRBV10-1	TRBJ2-5	.	CASSPNLGTTQYF	TGCGCCAGCAGCCCTAACCTGGGGACGACCCAGTACTTC
.	TRBV11-3	TRBJ2-3	.	CASSLGRGTDTQYF	TGTGCCAGCAGCTTAGGGCGGGGCACAGATACGCAGTATTTT
TRBD1	TRBV5-4	TRBJ1-2	.	CASSVLDRGYGYTF	TGTGCCAGCTCGGTCTTGGACAGGGGATATGGCTACACCTTC
.	TRBV7-2	TRBJ1-4	.	CASSLDVRGRGSNEKLFF	TGTGCCAGCAGCTTAGACGTCCGGGGGCGCGGTTCTAATGAAAAACTGTTTTTT